A single sample gave rise to the 14 T cell receptor beta chains below, sequenced in a study of blood T cell repertoires in COVID-19. The table came from immunoSEQ multiplex PCR; TCRdb's copy has only in-frame clones and leaves some out. The sample yields roughly 440,000 clones, 88% seen once. The sequenced sample was peripheral blood. The origin of the receptors is a woman between 45 and 65 years old with COVID-19, enrolled during active disease.

This chain connects TRBV24-1 to TRBJ2-4; 13 bases fit TRBD2. The CDR3 has 17 residues. Germline assignment: CDR1 KGHDR and CDR2 SFDVKD. The trim removed 9 bases at V and 1 base at J, leaving 8 bases unmatched. As DNA, the CDR3 is TGTGCCACCTCCGGGACTAGCGGGGATGAGGCCAAAAACATTCAGTACTTC. The encoded protein is CATSGTSGDEAKNIQYF.

CDR3 sequence: CAWTLGLAGGQETQYF. Here the CDR3 DNA reads TGTGCCTGGACCCTGGGACTAGCGGGGGGGCAAGAGACCCAGTACTTC. The chain employs TRBV30 and TRBJ2-5; 16 nucleotides align to TRBD2. Germline V gene sequence: CDR1 GTSNPN, CDR2 SVGIG (reference sequence). The CDR3 extends over 16 amino acids. The trim removed 4 bases at V and 2 bases at J, leaving 4 bases unmatched.

This clone was recorded once. This chain links TRBV6-5 with TRBJ1-1; possibly TRBD1 for D (6 bases). The germline V gene encodes CDR1 MNHEY and CDR2 SVGAGI. Between the trimmed V and J ends, which lost 2 bases and 11 bases, there was a span of 21 bases. The CDR3 contains 15 residues. The CDR3 reads CASSYGGGGSSWAFF. The CDR3 coding sequence is TGTGCCAGCAGTTACGGGGGAGGGGGTTCCTCCTGGGCTTTCTTT.

The chain couples TRBV2 to TRBJ2-7, with D perhaps matching TRBD1 (6 bases). Germline CDR1 is SNHLY and CDR2 is FYNNEI. The V and J ends lost 5 bases and 3 bases respectively, with 14 bases between them. This CDR3 region has 14 residues. The CDR3 nucleotides read TGTGCCAGCAGTCCGGACAGCCCCCACTACGAGCAGTACTTC. Protein sequence: CASSPDSPHYEQYF.

This clone was seen a single time. This chain links TRBV6-4 with TRBJ2-6, with 11 bases aligning to TRBD1. Trimming removed 0 bases from V and 12 bases from J; junction bases left unmatched: 1. The CDR3 has 14 residues. The germline CDR1 and CDR2 sequences are MRHNA and SNTAGT. The CDR3 loop reads CASSDSGTGGVLTF. DNA for the CDR3: TGTGCCAGCAGTGACTCTGGGACAGGGGGCGTCCTGACTTTC.

Concerning this clone: Mismatch with germline at one junction end may stem from a read error. This chain links TRBV5-1 with TRBJ2-7; 15 bases are a match to TRBD2. CDR1 SGHRS and CDR2 YFSETQ come from the germline V gene. The CDR3 runs 15 residues. DNA of the CDR3: TGCGCCAGCAGCTTGGCCGGGACTAGCGGGGGGCCTAGCATATTC. Amino acids: CASSLAGTSGGPSIF.

This clone was seen just once. The chain joins TRBV11-3 to TRBJ1-1; tentative D call: TRBD1 (5 bases). From germline, CDR1 is SGHNT and CDR2 YENEEA. The CDR3 runs to 13 residues. The V gene lost 1 base and the J gene lost 6 bases, with 9 bases spanning the gap. The CDR3 is CASSLGQQAEAFF. The CDR3 DNA reads TGTGCCAGCAGCTTAGGCCAACAGGCTGAAGCTTTCTTT.

This rearrangement joins TRBV30 to TRBJ2-3, with 13 bases that match TRBD2. The junction had 7 bases not matched to a gene; V was cut back by 4 bases and J by 6 bases. Germline values: CDR1 GTSNPN, CDR2 SVGIG (reference sequence). CDR3 size: 15 residues. The CDR3 protein is CAWTEGLAGMDTQYF. In nucleotides, the CDR3 is TGTGCCTGGACCGAGGGACTAGCGGGGATGGATACGCAGTATTTT. Filled out from reference TRBV30 and TRBJ2-3, the complete variable domain reads SQTIHQWPATLVQPVGSPLSLECTVEGTSNPNLYWYRQAAGRGLQLLFYSVGIGQISSEVPQNLSASRPQDRQFILSSKKLLLSDSGFYLCAWTEGLAGMDTQYFGPGTRLTVL.

The chain uses TRBV7-2 and TRBJ1-2; D gene unclear. From germline, CDR1 is SGHTA and CDR2 FQGNSA. Between the trimmed V and J ends, which lost 6 bases and 8 bases, there was a span of 25 bases. This CDR3 has 16 amino acids. The CDR3 nucleotides read TGTGCCAGCAGAAATGGCGGGTTCAACGGGCCTATGGGCTACACCTTC. Encoded protein: CASRNGGFNGPMGYTF.

The gene calls are TRBV5-6 and TRBJ1-2; D uncertain. The CDR3 runs to 15 residues. Germline V gene lookup returns CDR1 SGHDT and CDR2 YYEEEE. Trimming took off 4 bases at V and 5 bases at J, with 18 bases between the two ends. CDR3 nucleotide sequence: TGTGCCAGCAGCCAGTCCTTAGGGAGGCAGTATGGCTACACCTTC. This encodes CASSQSLGRQYGYTF.

The chain joins TRBV27 to TRBJ1-5; the D gene is possibly TRBD1 (5 bases). Germline lookup yields CDR1 MNHEY and CDR2 SMNVEV (reference sequence). V was shortened by 5 bases and J by 2 bases, with 7 bases between the two germline ends. The CDR3 length is 13 residues. The CDR3 coding sequence is TGTGCCAGCAGTCTCAGGGGCAATCAGCCCCAGCATTTT. This codes for CASSLRGNQPQHF.

V and J are TRBV6-5 and TRBJ2-7, with TRBD1 matching 8 bases. The CDR3 consists of 15 residues. CDR1 MNHEY and CDR2 SVGAGI come from the germline V gene. The J segment lost 0 bases and the V segment lost 6 bases, leaving 7 bases of the junction unmatched. The CDR3 loop reads CASSHNRGSSYEQYF. CDR3 nucleotides: TGTGCCAGCAGCCACAACAGGGGGAGCTCCTACGAGCAGTACTTC.

This clone was recorded only once. The chain combines TRBV6-1 with TRBJ1-1; D remains ambiguous. Trimming removed 2 bases at V and 6 bases at J, with 16 bases between. Per germline, CDR1 MNHNS and CDR2 SASEGT. The CDR3 covers 15 residues. The CDR3 nucleotides read TGTGCCAGCAGTGAATCTGAGGGAGTTGGGGCTGAAGCTTTCTTT. It encodes CASSESEGVGAEAFF.

The chain couples TRBV6-1 to TRBJ2-3, with a tentative D call TRBD1 (6 bases). The CDR3 has 17 residues. Germline V CDR1 and CDR2: MNHNS, SASEGT. With 3 bases removed from V and 0 bases from J, the gap between germline ends came to 16 bases. CDR3 region: CASSEGWDTGSTDTQYF. Written as DNA, the CDR3 is TGTGCCAGCAGTGAGGGTTGGGACACCGGAAGCACAGATACGCAGTATTTT.